A selection of T cell receptor beta chains follows, all from one sample in a study of long-term antiretroviral therapy in people with HIV. Generated by immunoSEQ multiplex PCR, the TCRdb table keeps only in-frame clones and is missing some. This table holds 42,000 or so clones, around 85% found once. Sequenced material: unsorted PBMCs, taken 3.1 years after starting antiretroviral therapy. The source of these receptors is a woman in her forties or fifties with HIV. Each CDR3 is given with its conserved first and last residue. Fields, in order: clone size, V gene, D gene, J gene, CDR3 DNA, CDR3 protein. A D gene is named only where the DNA matches it firmly. Size tells how often a clone was seen (once, few, many) or the class of an expanded clone, and some rows leave it out.

abundance: NA
v_gene: TRBV4-1
d_gene: NA
j_gene: TRBJ2-2
CDR3nt: TGCGCCAGCAGCCAAGACCCGTTGACCGGGGAGCTGTTTTTT
CDR3aa: CASSQDPLTGELFF

abundance: NA
v_gene: TRBV2
d_gene: NA
j_gene: TRBJ2-2
CDR3nt: TGTGCCAGCAATAAGGGGCCCGGGGAGCTGTTTTTT
CDR3aa: CASNKGPGELFF

abundance: NA
v_gene: TRBV7-2
d_gene: TRBD1
j_gene: TRBJ1-2
CDR3nt: TGTGCCAGCAGCTACCGGACAGGGGCCGACGGCTACACCTTC
CDR3aa: CASSYRTGADGYTF

abundance: once
v_gene: TRBV25-1
d_gene: TRBD2
j_gene: TRBJ2-5
CDR3nt: TGTGCCACCCTTAGCGGGGGGGGGACCCAGTACTTC
CDR3aa: CATLSGGGTQYF

abundance: few
v_gene: TRBV19
d_gene: NA
j_gene: TRBJ1-5
CDR3nt: TGTGCCAGTAGTATTATGCTTTCGGGTAATCAGCCCCAGCATTTT
CDR3aa: CASSIMLSGNQPQHF

abundance: NA
v_gene: TRBV15
d_gene: NA
j_gene: TRBJ1-5
CDR3nt: TGTGCCACCAGCAGAGAAGGGAACAATCAGCCCCAGCATTTT
CDR3aa: CATSREGNNQPQHF

abundance: NA
v_gene: TRBV13
d_gene: NA
j_gene: TRBJ2-3
CDR3nt: TGTGCCAGCAGCTCCCGTTTTGGAACGCAGTATTTT
CDR3aa: CASSSRFGTQYF

abundance: NA
v_gene: TRBV9
d_gene: NA
j_gene: TRBJ1-1
CDR3nt: TGTGCCAGCAGCGAAGAGAACAGGGAAGAAGCTTTCTTT
CDR3aa: CASSEENREEAFF

abundance: NA
v_gene: TRBV7-9
d_gene: NA
j_gene: TRBJ1-4
CDR3nt: TGTGCCAGCAGCCTGTCGGGACGGCTACTCCCGGGGGAAAAACTGTTTTTT
CDR3aa: CASSLSGRLLPGEKLFF

abundance: NA
v_gene: TRBV2
d_gene: NA
j_gene: TRBJ1-1
CDR3nt: TGTGCCAGCAAAGAGGATACTGAAGCTTTCTTT
CDR3aa: CASKEDTEAFF

abundance: NA
v_gene: TRBV27
d_gene: TRBD1
j_gene: TRBJ2-1
CDR3nt: TGTGCCAGCAGCCACACAGGGGGTGGGTACAATGAGCAGTTCTTC
CDR3aa: CASSHTGGGYNEQFF

abundance: NA
v_gene: TRBV18
d_gene: NA
j_gene: TRBJ1-2
CDR3nt: TGTGCCAGCTCACCTCGAACCGCCGGGGAAGTGGACTATGGCTACACCTTC
CDR3aa: CASSPRTAGEVDYGYTF

abundance: NA
v_gene: TRBV19
d_gene: NA
j_gene: TRBJ1-6
CDR3nt: TGTGCCAGTAGTATCCCAGGGGAAGGGACACCCCTCCACTTT
CDR3aa: CASSIPGEGTPLHF

abundance: NA
v_gene: TRBV7-6
d_gene: NA
j_gene: TRBJ1-1
CDR3nt: TGTGCCAGCAGCTTAGCCCCGGGAGGGAACACTGAAGCTTTCTTT
CDR3aa: CASSLAPGGNTEAFF

abundance: NA
v_gene: TRBV12-5
d_gene: NA
j_gene: TRBJ2-5
CDR3nt: TGTGCTAGTGGCCCACAGGGGGGGGGCCGAGAGACCCAGTACTTC
CDR3aa: CASGPQGGGRETQYF

abundance: NA
v_gene: TRBV7-9
d_gene: NA
j_gene: TRBJ1-2
CDR3nt: TGTGCCAGCAGCCCCCTGGACGGGTATGGCTACACCTTC
CDR3aa: CASSPLDGYGYTF

abundance: NA
v_gene: TRBV7-9
d_gene: TRBD1
j_gene: TRBJ2-7
CDR3nt: TGTGCCAGCAGCTTCGGACAGGGGAACGAGCAGTACTTC
CDR3aa: CASSFGQGNEQYF

abundance: few
v_gene: TRBV7-9
d_gene: TRBD2
j_gene: TRBJ2-5
CDR3nt: TGTGCCAGCAGCTTAACCAGCGGGGGGTCTCAAGAGACCCAGTACTTC
CDR3aa: CASSLTSGGSQETQYF

abundance: NA
v_gene: TRBV2
d_gene: TRBD1
j_gene: TRBJ2-7
CDR3nt: TGTGCCAGCAGTGAAGCAGGGACAGGCTCCTACGAGCAGTACTTC
CDR3aa: CASSEAGTGSYEQYF

abundance: NA
v_gene: TRBV4-1
d_gene: TRBD1
j_gene: TRBJ2-7
CDR3nt: TGCGCCAGCAGCCTGATGTATACAGGGGGCCAGAGGGAGCAGTACTTC
CDR3aa: CASSLMYTGGQREQYF

abundance: NA
v_gene: TRBV18
d_gene: NA
j_gene: TRBJ2-1
CDR3nt: TGTGCCAGCTCACCACTGCAGGGTGGCTCCTACAATGAGCAGTTCTTC
CDR3aa: CASSPLQGGSYNEQFF

abundance: NA
v_gene: TRBV27
d_gene: NA
j_gene: TRBJ2-5
CDR3nt: TGTGCCAGCAGTTTATTAGGACGACAAGAGACCCAGTACTTC
CDR3aa: CASSLLGRQETQYF

abundance: NA
v_gene: TRBV5-6
d_gene: TRBD2
j_gene: TRBJ2-7
CDR3nt: TGTGCCAGCAGCTTGGGGACCAGCGGGGGCCCTCCCTACGAGCAGTACTTC
CDR3aa: CASSLGTSGGPPYEQYF

abundance: NA
v_gene: TRBV6-1
d_gene: NA
j_gene: TRBJ2-1
CDR3nt: TGTGCCAGCAGTGAACCGTACAATGAGCAGTTCTTC
CDR3aa: CASSEPYNEQFF

abundance: NA
v_gene: TRBV5-5
d_gene: TRBD2
j_gene: TRBJ2-3
CDR3nt: TGTGCCAGCAGCCCTCGGGGGCGGGGGGACGGCACAGATACGCAGTATTTT
CDR3aa: CASSPRGRGDGTDTQYF

abundance: NA
v_gene: TRBV2
d_gene: TRBD1
j_gene: TRBJ1-1
CDR3nt: TGTGCCAGCAGCCTAGTGCTTGCCCCCGGCCAGGGGGCTTCTGAAGCTTTCTTT
CDR3aa: CASSLVLAPGQGASEAFF

abundance: NA
v_gene: TRBV7-6
d_gene: NA
j_gene: TRBJ2-3
CDR3nt: TGTGCCAGCAGCTTAGCTGCGGGCAGGGTCGCGGCAGATACGCAGTATTTT
CDR3aa: CASSLAAGRVAADTQYF

abundance: NA
v_gene: TRBV5-1
d_gene: TRBD2
j_gene: TRBJ2-7
CDR3nt: TGCGCCAGCAGCTTGGTCCCAGCGGGGGAAGCCTACGAGCAGTACTTC
CDR3aa: CASSLVPAGEAYEQYF

abundance: NA
v_gene: TRBV5-1
d_gene: NA
j_gene: TRBJ1-2
CDR3nt: TGCGCCAGCAGCCCGGACGGGTTTAGGGGCTATGGCTACACCTTC
CDR3aa: CASSPDGFRGYGYTF

abundance: NA
v_gene: TRBV27
d_gene: NA
j_gene: TRBJ1-1
CDR3nt: TGTGCCAGCAGTTGGGACGGGAGAGGTGAAGCTTTCTTT
CDR3aa: CASSWDGRGEAFF

abundance: NA
v_gene: TRBV5-6
d_gene: NA
j_gene: TRBJ1-1
CDR3nt: TGTGCCAGCAGCTGGGGACACAGGAACACTGAAGCTTTCTTT
CDR3aa: CASSWGHRNTEAFF

abundance: NA
v_gene: TRBV27
d_gene: NA
j_gene: TRBJ2-7
CDR3nt: TGTGCCAGCAGTTTATTACAGGGGAGGTACGAGCAGTACTTC
CDR3aa: CASSLLQGRYEQYF

abundance: NA
v_gene: TRBV7-2
d_gene: NA
j_gene: TRBJ1-4
CDR3nt: TGTGCCAGCAGCTTTACACCAACGGATGAAAAACTGTTTTTT
CDR3aa: CASSFTPTDEKLFF

abundance: NA
v_gene: TRBV29-1
d_gene: NA
j_gene: TRBJ2-7
CDR3nt: TGCAGCGTGAGGGGGGGGGTCCTCTCCTACGAGCAGTACTTC
CDR3aa: CSVRGGVLSYEQYF

abundance: NA
v_gene: TRBV6-6
d_gene: NA
j_gene: TRBJ2-7
CDR3nt: TGTGCCAGCAGTTACTCGCTAGCAGGGAGCTCCTACGAGCAGTACTTC
CDR3aa: CASSYSLAGSSYEQYF

abundance: once
v_gene: TRBV6-5
d_gene: NA
j_gene: TRBJ1-2
CDR3nt: TGTGCCAGCAGTTACGTTCAGGGGACCTTCTATGGCTACACCTTC
CDR3aa: CASSYVQGTFYGYTF

abundance: NA
v_gene: TRBV25-1
d_gene: TRBD2
j_gene: TRBJ2-1
CDR3nt: TGTGCCAGCAGTGAACCGGGACTAGCGGGGGGGCTTGGTGAGCAGTTCTTC
CDR3aa: CASSEPGLAGGLGEQFF

abundance: NA
v_gene: TRBV7-8
d_gene: NA
j_gene: TRBJ2-3
CDR3nt: TGTGCCAGCAGCTATGGGTTGGGCGATACGCAGTATTTT
CDR3aa: CASSYGLGDTQYF

abundance: NA
v_gene: TRBV19
d_gene: TRBD1
j_gene: TRBJ1-1
CDR3nt: TGTGCCAGTAGGACAGGGATGAACACTGAAGCTTTCTTT
CDR3aa: CASRTGMNTEAFF

abundance: NA
v_gene: TRBV9
d_gene: NA
j_gene: TRBJ2-3
CDR3nt: TGTGCCAGCAGCGTAGGTGGGGGACCCTTCACAGATACGCAGTATTTT
CDR3aa: CASSVGGGPFTDTQYF

abundance: few
v_gene: TRBV10-1
d_gene: TRBD1
j_gene: TRBJ2-7
CDR3nt: TGCGCCAGCAGTGAAAGTGGGACAGGGAGCAACGAGCAGTACTTC
CDR3aa: CASSESGTGSNEQYF

abundance: NA
v_gene: TRBV5-6
d_gene: NA
j_gene: TRBJ1-3
CDR3nt: TGTGCCAGCAGGGGAGGAACTGGAAACACCATATATTTT
CDR3aa: CASRGGTGNTIYF

abundance: NA
v_gene: TRBV11-3
d_gene: NA
j_gene: TRBJ1-1
CDR3nt: TGTGCCAGCAGCTTAGCAGCGAACACTGAAGCTTTCTTT
CDR3aa: CASSLAANTEAFF

abundance: NA
v_gene: TRBV19
d_gene: TRBD1
j_gene: TRBJ1-2
CDR3nt: TGTGCCAGTAGTATGGGACAGGACTATGGCTACACCTTC
CDR3aa: CASSMGQDYGYTF

abundance: few
v_gene: TRBV27
d_gene: NA
j_gene: TRBJ1-2
CDR3nt: TGTGCCAGCAGTCCGAAACAGGGTTCCGTTACTAACTATGGCTACACCTTC
CDR3aa: CASSPKQGSVTNYGYTF

abundance: NA
v_gene: TRBV25-1
d_gene: TRBD2
j_gene: TRBJ2-7
CDR3nt: TGTGCCAGCAGTGAATCGGCGGGGGGGATCGAGCAGTACTTC
CDR3aa: CASSESAGGIEQYF

abundance: NA
v_gene: TRBV4-2
d_gene: NA
j_gene: TRBJ2-7
CDR3nt: TGTGCCAGCAGCCTGAGTCTGGACAAGCCCCCCCACGAGCAGTACTTC
CDR3aa: CASSLSLDKPPHEQYF

abundance: NA
v_gene: TRBV6-5
d_gene: TRBD1
j_gene: TRBJ1-6
CDR3nt: TGTGCCTCAAATCAGGGGGCTCGCAATTCACCCCTCCACTTT
CDR3aa: CASNQGARNSPLHF

abundance: NA
v_gene: TRBV7-9
d_gene: NA
j_gene: TRBJ1-2
CDR3nt: TGTGCCAGCAGCTTAGGAGGGGGGAGGCGGTATGGCTACACCTTC
CDR3aa: CASSLGGGRRYGYTF

abundance: NA
v_gene: TRBV2
d_gene: TRBD1
j_gene: TRBJ1-1
CDR3nt: TGTGCCAGCAGCCCTACAGGGGTCACTGAAGCTTTCTTT
CDR3aa: CASSPTGVTEAFF

abundance: NA
v_gene: TRBV7-9
d_gene: TRBD1
j_gene: TRBJ1-2
CDR3nt: TGTGCCAGCAGCAAGCTAGACAGGGGGCGGGTCTATGGCTACACCTTC
CDR3aa: CASSKLDRGRVYGYTF

abundance: NA
v_gene: TRBV6-6
d_gene: NA
j_gene: TRBJ1-1
CDR3nt: TGTGCCAGCAGTTATCCGGGCGGACAGGAAGCTTTCTTT
CDR3aa: CASSYPGGQEAFF

abundance: NA
v_gene: TRBV4-1
d_gene: NA
j_gene: TRBJ1-3
CDR3nt: TGCGCCAGCAGCCCATCAGGGTTAATCTCTGGAAACACCATATATTTT
CDR3aa: CASSPSGLISGNTIYF

abundance: NA
v_gene: TRBV4-1
d_gene: TRBD2
j_gene: TRBJ2-7
CDR3nt: TGCGCCAGCAGCCAAGAAGTCACGAGCGGGGGGCACGAGCAGTACTTC
CDR3aa: CASSQEVTSGGHEQYF

abundance: NA
v_gene: TRBV11-2
d_gene: NA
j_gene: TRBJ2-3
CDR3nt: TGTGCCAGCAGCTTAGCCGATACGCAGTATTTT
CDR3aa: CASSLADTQYF

abundance: NA
v_gene: TRBV29-1
d_gene: TRBD1
j_gene: TRBJ1-1
CDR3nt: TGCAGCTTTTTCGAGACAGGGGCCCCTGAAGCTTTCTTT
CDR3aa: CSFFETGAPEAFF

abundance: NA
v_gene: TRBV7-6
d_gene: TRBD1
j_gene: TRBJ1-2
CDR3nt: TGTGCCAGCAGCTCGACAGGGGACTCCTATGGCTACACCTTC
CDR3aa: CASSSTGDSYGYTF